These 15 T cell receptor beta chains share one sample of origin, sequenced in a study of vaccination and CD4 T cells after COVID-19. The assay that was used to sequence DNA from cultured CD4+ T cells was the Oncomine TCR Beta short-read assay. Using its own MiXCR run on the PCR reads, TCRdb lists one record per CDR3 protein. The data hold about 14,000 distinct CDR3 sequences, with around 30% observed a single time. The treatment: roughly 10-day PBMC culture with coronavirus spike peptide pools or control peptides (ViraFEST assay). The antigens for these receptors are not known. This specimen was CD4+ T cells from blood, cultured in vitro, taken before SARS-CoV-2 vaccination. The receptor set was obtained from a human donor who received a COVID-19 vaccine.

To note about this clonotype: A read error may account for a junction end that differs from germline. J is TRBJ2-5 and V is TRBV7-9; 8 positions agree with TRBD1. The CDR3 has 14 residues. Germline assignment: CDR1 SEHNR and CDR2 FQNEAQ (reference sequence). CDR3 bases: TGCGCCAGCAGACCATTACAGGGGGAAGAGACCCAGTACTTC. It is translated as CASRPLQGEETQYF.

This clonotype has only a few counts. This chain connects TRBV5-3 to TRBJ1-5; 12 nucleotides align to TRBD1. TRBV5-3 is filed as an ORF, its function uncertain. The CDR3 consists of 18 residues. J gave up 2 bases and V 8 bases, and 14 bases lay outside the gene matches. CDR3 sequence (DNA): TGTGCCAGCACTCCCGGGGGGACAGGGGGCTGGGGCAATCAGCCCCAGCATTTT. This sequence encodes CASTPGGTGGWGNQPQHF.

This clonotype was seen a few times. V gene TRBV21-1 combines with J gene TRBJ1-1. TRBV21-1 is an annotated pseudogene. The CDR3 totals 9 residues. CDR3: CASSKVGSF. In nucleotides, the CDR3 is TGTGCCAGCAGCAAAGTCGGCAGTTTT.

This clonotype appeared a few times. The rearrangement links TRBV6-1 to TRBJ1-5, with a possible D match to TRBD1 (6 bases). CDR1 and CDR2 (germline): MNHNS, SASEGT. The CDR3 consists of 18 residues. V was trimmed by 7 bases and J by 1 base, leaving 23 bases between them. The CDR3 region has the DNA TGTGCCAGCACCCTATTAGTCCGGACAGTGGGGAGCAATCAGCCCCAGCATTTT. It is translated as CASTLLVRTVGSNQPQHF.

This sequence joins TRBV19 and TRBJ2-7; 10 nucleotides match TRBD1. Trimming took 10 bases from V and 3 from J; bases not matched to a gene: 3. CDR1 and CDR2 from the germline V gene are LNHDA and SQIVND (reference sequence). This CDR3 comprises 12 residues. CDR3 nucleotide sequence: TGTGCCACGCGGACAGGGGGCTACGAGCAGTACTTC. Its protein is CATRTGGYEQYF.

This chain connects TRBV4-2 to TRBJ2-5, with TRBD2 matching 15 bases. Trimming at V came to 5 bases and at J to 5 bases, leaving 6 bases not matched to a gene. The germline CDR1 and CDR2 sequences are LGHNA and YNFKEQ. The CDR3 length is 16 residues. This CDR3 reads CASSRRTSGGDETQYF. In nucleotides, the CDR3 is TGTGCCAGCAGCAGGCGGACTAGCGGGGGGGATGAGACCCAGTACTTC.

This clonotype has just a few counts. The rearrangement uses TRBV19 and TRBJ2-2; TRBD2 is a possible D gene (6 bases). The V end lost 7 bases, the J end lost 4 bases, and 10 bases lay between the germline ends. This CDR3 spans 13 amino acids. Germline CDR1 is LNHDA and CDR2 is SQIVND (reference sequence). CDR3 sequence reads: CASTRDSTGELFF. For the CDR3, the DNA is TGTGCCAGTACTCGGGACTCCACCGGGGAGCTGTTTTTT.

V gene TRBV18 combines with J gene TRBJ1-5, with D possibly matching TRBD1 (5 bases). CDR3 size: 16 residues. In germline, CDR1 is KGHSH, CDR2 LQKENI. Between the trimmed V and J ends, which lost 5 bases and 6 bases, there was a span of 20 bases. This CDR3 is CASSSTRGGEGQPQHF. The DNA of the CDR3 is TGTGCCAGCTCATCGACACGGGGGGGGGAAGGTCAGCCCCAGCATTTT.

In its sample, this clonotype was seen once. This chain uses TRBV30 with TRBJ1-5; D is undetermined. Germline CDR1 reads GTSNPN; CDR2 reads SVGIG (reference sequence). V lost 4 bases and J lost 4, with 14 bases in between. This CDR3 contains 14 residues. CDR3 in DNA: TGTGCCTGGATCACGGACGGGTCAAATCAGCCCCAGCATTTT. It yields the protein CAWITDGSNQPQHF.

In this sample, this clonotype turned up a few times. CDR3 region: CAWGTGRQPQHF. The CDR3 nucleotides are TGTGCCTGGGGGACAGGGAGGCAGCCCCAGCATTTT. The chain uses TRBV30 and TRBJ1-5, with 9 bases identical to TRBD1. CDR1 GTSNPN and CDR2 SVGIG come from the germline V gene (reference sequence). The CDR3 is 12 residues long. The ends lost 5 bases at V and 7 bases at J; junction bases unmatched: 3.

This CDR3 is CASSSRDRGGNQPQHF. The CDR3 DNA reads as TGTGCCAGCAGCAGCCGGGACAGGGGAGGCAATCAGCCCCAGCATTTT. The chain uses TRBV21-1 and TRBJ1-5; the table gives TRBD1 as D, unverified against the DNA. TRBV21-1 is assigned pseudogene status. CDR3 length: 16 residues.

The rearrangement joins TRBV10-2 to TRBJ2-5; D is perhaps TRBD2 (6 bases). Trimming stripped 10 bases from V and 4 bases from J, with 22 bases between. In germline, CDR1 is WSHSY, CDR2 SAAADI. The CDR3 runs 15 residues. The CDR3 DNA sequence: TGCGCCACACCGCCCGACGGAGGGTCGGGAGAGACCCAGTACTTC. Its translation is CATPPDGGSGETQYF.

The chain couples TRBV7-9 to TRBJ2-3; TRBD1 might be the D (6 bases). The CDR3 sequence is 16 residues long. The germline V gene encodes CDR1 SEHNR and CDR2 FQNEAQ (reference sequence). V lost 1 base, J lost 2 bases, and 13 bases lay in between. The DNA for the CDR3 is TGTGCCAGCAGCTTAGGGGCAGGACAGCTCACAGATACGCAGTATTTT. Residues: CASSLGAGQLTDTQYF.

The genes are TRBV5-1 and TRBJ1-1, with D unclear. Germline V lookup: CDR1 SGHRS, CDR2 YFSETQ. The CDR3 consists of 13 residues. V lost 5 bases to trimming and J lost 0 bases, with 8 bases between them. The CDR3 spells CASRASMNTEAFF. The CDR3 bases are TGCGCCAGCAGGGCGAGCATGAACACTGAAGCTTTCTTT.

This clonotype has just a few counts. J is TRBJ1-1 and V is TRBV7-3; TRBD1 matches 7 bases. The CDR3 is made up of 13 amino acids. Germline V CDR1 and CDR2: SGHTA, FQGTGA. Unmatched junction bases numbered 3, after V lost 5 bases and J lost 3 bases. DNA for the CDR3: TGTGCCAGCAGCCGTGACAGGGACACTGAAGCTTTCTTT. This encodes CASSRDRDTEAFF.